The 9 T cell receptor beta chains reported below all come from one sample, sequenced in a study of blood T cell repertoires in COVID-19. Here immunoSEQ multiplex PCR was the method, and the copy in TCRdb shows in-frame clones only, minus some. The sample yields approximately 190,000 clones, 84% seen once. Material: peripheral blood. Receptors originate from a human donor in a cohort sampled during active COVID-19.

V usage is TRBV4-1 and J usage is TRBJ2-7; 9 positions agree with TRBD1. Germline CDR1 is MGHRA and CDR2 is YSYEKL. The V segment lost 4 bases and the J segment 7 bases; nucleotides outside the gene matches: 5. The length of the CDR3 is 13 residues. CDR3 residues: CASSLDRGNEQYV. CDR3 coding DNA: TGCGCCAGCAGCCTCGACAGGGGGAATGAGCAGTACGTC.

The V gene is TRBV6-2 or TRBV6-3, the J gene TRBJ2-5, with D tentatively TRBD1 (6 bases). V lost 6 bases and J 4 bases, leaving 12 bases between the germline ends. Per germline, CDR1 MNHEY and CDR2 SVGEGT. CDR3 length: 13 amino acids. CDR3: CASSMDSRETQYF. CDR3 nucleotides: TGTGCCAGCAGCATGGACAGTCGAGAGACCCAGTACTTC.

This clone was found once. The CDR3 loop reads CATRGWSTEAFF. In nucleotides, the CDR3 is TGTGCCACCCGAGGGTGGTCCACTGAAGCTTTCTTT. The genes are TRBV12-3 or TRBV12-4 and TRBJ1-1; D gene ambiguous. Trimming took off 10 bases at V and 4 bases at J, with 13 bases between the two ends. This CDR3 comprises 12 residues.

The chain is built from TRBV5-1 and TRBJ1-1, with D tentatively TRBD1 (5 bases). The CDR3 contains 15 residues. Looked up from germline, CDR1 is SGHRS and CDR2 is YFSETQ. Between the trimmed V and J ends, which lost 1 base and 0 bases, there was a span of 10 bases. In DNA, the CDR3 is TGCGCCAGCAGCTTGCGGGGGGATGTGAACACTGAAGCTTTCTTT. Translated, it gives CASSLRGDVNTEAFF.

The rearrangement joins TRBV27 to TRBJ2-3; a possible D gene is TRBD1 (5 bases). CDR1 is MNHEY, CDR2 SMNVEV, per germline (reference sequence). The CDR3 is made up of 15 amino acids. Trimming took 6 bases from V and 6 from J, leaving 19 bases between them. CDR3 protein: CASSSKGAWKDTQYF. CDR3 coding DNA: TGTGCCAGCAGCTCAAAAGGGGCCTGGAAGGATACGCAGTATTTT.

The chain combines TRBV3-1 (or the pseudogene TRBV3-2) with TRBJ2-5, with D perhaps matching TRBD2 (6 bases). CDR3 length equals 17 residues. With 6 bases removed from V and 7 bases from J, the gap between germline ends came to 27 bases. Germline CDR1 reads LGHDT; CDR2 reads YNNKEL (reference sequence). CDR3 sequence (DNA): TGTGCCAGCAGTCGGCGGCCACGGGAGAGGGGCTTGGGGACCCAGTACTTC. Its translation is CASSRRPRERGLGTQYF.

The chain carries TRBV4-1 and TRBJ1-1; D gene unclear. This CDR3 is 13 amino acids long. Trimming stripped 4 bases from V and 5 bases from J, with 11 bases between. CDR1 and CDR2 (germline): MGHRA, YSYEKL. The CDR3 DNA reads TGCGCCAGCAGCCCTATGAGGGATACTGAAGCTTTCTTT. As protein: CASSPMRDTEAFF.

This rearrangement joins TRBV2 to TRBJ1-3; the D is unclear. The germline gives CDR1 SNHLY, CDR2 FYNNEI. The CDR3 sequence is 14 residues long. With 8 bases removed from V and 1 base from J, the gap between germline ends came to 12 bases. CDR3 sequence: CASSLLESGNTIYF. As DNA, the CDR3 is TGTGCCAGCTCTCTTCTGGAGTCTGGAAACACCATATATTTT.

For the CDR3, the DNA is TGCGCCAGCAGCTTGGGGGGACTAGCGAACCCCTACGAGCAGTACTTC. Protein: CASSLGGLANPYEQYF. The chain carries TRBV5-1 and TRBJ2-7, with 10 bases aligning to TRBD2. The V and J ends lost 0 bases and 2 bases, in that order; junction bases with no gene match: 5. Germline assignment: CDR1 SGHRS and CDR2 YFSETQ. The CDR3 covers 16 residues.